These 28 T cell receptor beta chains share one sample of origin, sequenced in a study of T cell repertoires in aging, cancer and after chemotherapy. Amplification of TCR beta used genomic DNA extracted from peripheral blood. A mixed TRB-A/B primer pool amplified rearranged TRB by multiplex touch-down PCR. TCRdb ran MiXCR on the multiplex PCR reads and lists one entry per CDR3 protein. Of about 6,000 distinct CDR3 sequences in the sample, under 25% are singletons; the top ten hold around 8.8%. The sequenced sample consisted of blood. These receptors all come from a human donor in good health.

This sequence joins TRBV29-1 and TRBJ2-1, with no clear D. This CDR3 region has 13 residues. Trimming removed 3 bases from V and 9 bases from J, with 15 bases in between. Germline lookup yields CDR1 SQVTM and CDR2 ANQGSEA. The CDR3 nucleotides read TGCAGCGTTGATAAACGCCTCGTCGGTGAGCAGTTCTTC. Its translation is CSVDKRLVGEQFF.

This clonotype counts as medium-sized. The chain uses TRBV7-9 and TRBJ2-3; 8 nucleotides line up with TRBD1. The CDR3 is 15 amino acids. With V trimmed by 2 bases and J by 4 bases, 5 bases remained unmatched. Germline CDR1 and CDR2: SEHNR and FQNEAQ (reference sequence). Here the CDR3 reads CASSLWAGGADTQYF. The CDR3 DNA reads as TGTGCCAGCAGCTTATGGGCAGGGGGCGCAGATACGCAGTATTTT.

V gene TRBV9 combines with J gene TRBJ1-2, with TRBD1 identical over 8 bases. The CDR3 consists of 15 residues. Losses at the gene ends were 3 bases for V and 5 bases for J; bases not matched to a gene: 9. Germline CDR1 reads SGDLS; CDR2 reads YYNGEE. As DNA, the CDR3 is TGTGCCAGCAGCGGGGAAGACAGGGGAGCTTATGGCTACACCTTC. Encoded protein: CASSGEDRGAYGYTF.

CDR3 in amino acids: CSARAAETQYF. CDR3 in DNA: TGCAGTGCTAGAGCTGCGGAGACCCAGTACTTC. The chain links TRBV20-1 to TRBJ2-5; D ambiguous. CDR3 length: 11 amino acids. Between the trimmed V and J ends, which lost 1 base and 5 bases, there was a span of 5 bases. Germline CDR1 and CDR2: DFQATT and SNEGSKA (reference sequence).

This sequence joins TRBV7-2 and TRBJ2-3; D unclear. V was cut by 1 base and J by 4 bases, with 3 bases left in between. The CDR3 has 12 amino acids. Per germline, CDR1 SGHTA and CDR2 FQGNSA. The DNA for the CDR3 is TGTGCCAGCAGCTTAGAGCCAGATACGCAGTATTTT. Translated: CASSLEPDTQYF.

This clonotype turned up a few times. The rearrangement uses TRBV9 and TRBJ1-5; TRBD1 agrees at 7 bases. J gave up 8 bases and V 0 bases, and 5 bases lay outside the gene matches. There are 14 residues in the CDR3. The V gene's germline CDR1 is SGDLS and CDR2 YYNGEE. The CDR3 DNA reads TGTGCCAGCAGCGTAGCTCCAGGGGGAGAGCCCCAGCATTTT. This encodes CASSVAPGGEPQHF.

This clonotype is deemed medium-sized (0.01 to 0.1%). The V call is TRBV7-6, the J call TRBJ2-1, with 9 bases fitting TRBD1. The V gene's germline CDR1 is SGHVS and CDR2 FNYEAQ. With V trimmed by 5 bases and J by 4 bases, 6 bases remained unmatched. CDR3 length equals 15 residues. The CDR3 sequence: CASSDETGGYNEQFF. CDR3 DNA: TGTGCCAGCAGCGACGAGACAGGGGGGTACAATGAGCAGTTCTTC. Filled out from reference TRBV7-6 and TRBJ2-1, the complete variable domain reads GAGVSQSPRYKVTKRGQDVALRCDPISGHVSLYWYRQALGQGPEFLTYFNYEAQQDKSGLPNDRFSAERPEGSISTLTIQRTEQRDSAMYRCASSDETGGYNEQFFGPGTRLTVL.

The V call is TRBV5-1, the J call TRBJ1-1, with a weak D call TRBD1 (5 bases). Between the trimmed V and J ends, which lost 2 bases and 3 bases, there was a span of 14 bases. The CDR3 covers 15 residues. Per the germline V gene, CDR1 is SGHRS and CDR2 is YFSETQ. The CDR3 here is CASSFFDRDYTEAFF. The CDR3 DNA is TGCGCCAGCAGCTTCTTCGACAGAGACTACACTGAAGCTTTCTTT.

J is TRBJ1-2 and V is TRBV5-1; TRBD1 matches 8 bases. Germline V gene data show CDR1 as SGHRS and CDR2 as YFSETQ. CDR3 length: 17 residues. Germline trimming cut 4 bases from V and 0 bases from J; bases unmatched to any gene: 11. The CDR3 DNA reads TGCGCCAGCAGCCTCCGGACAGGGCGAGAGTCTAACTATGGCTACACCTTC. Its protein is CASSLRTGRESNYGYTF.

By frequency in the sample, this clonotype is medium-sized. The chain links TRBV20-1 to TRBJ1-2; D may be TRBD1 (5 bases). Germline V gives CDR1 DFQATT, CDR2 SNEGSKA (reference sequence). V shed 6 bases and J shed 8 bases, with 13 bases lying between them. This CDR3 is 11 amino acids long. The CDR3 DNA is TGCAGTGCCGGGGGGAGGAGGGGCTACACCTTC. Translating it yields CSAGGRRGYTF.

This clonotype was seen only a few times. The chain links TRBV7-9 to TRBJ2-3; unclear D gene. The CDR3 is made up of 13 amino acids. Germline lookup yields CDR1 SEHNR and CDR2 FQNEAQ (reference sequence). Trimming left V 2 bases short and J 5 bases short, with 8 bases between. CDR3 loop: CASSLILGDTQYF. As DNA, the CDR3 is TGTGCCAGCAGCTTAATTCTAGGAGATACGCAGTATTTT. Looking up the rest from reference TRBV7-9 and TRBJ2-3 gives the full variable domain: DTGVSQNPRHKITKRGQNVTFRCDPISEHNRLYWYRQTLGQGPEFLTYFQNEAQLEKSRLLSDRFSAERPKGSFSTLEIQRTEQGDSAMYLCASSLILGDTQYFGPGTRLTVL.

This clonotype is medium-sized. CDR3 in DNA: TGCAGTGCTAGAGATCACCCAGACTCGAGCTCCTACAATGAGCAGTTCTTC. Residues: CSARDHPDSSSYNEQFF. This chain joins TRBV20-1 and TRBJ2-1; D is unresolved. The CDR3 loop spans 17 amino acids. In germline, CDR1 is DFQATT, CDR2 SNEGSKA (reference sequence). Between the trimmed V and J ends, which lost 0 bases and 0 bases, there was a span of 15 bases.

By share of the sample, this clonotype is medium-sized (0.01 to 0.1%). V is TRBV6-1 and J is TRBJ2-7; 7 bases align to TRBD2. CDR1 and CDR2 (germline): MNHNS, SASEGT. This CDR3 comprises 14 residues. J gave up 3 bases and V 7 bases, and 9 bases lay outside the gene matches. CDR3 amino acids: CASKDRDYLYEQYV. In DNA, the CDR3 is TGTGCCAGCAAAGACCGGGACTACCTCTACGAGCAGTACGTC.

By sample fraction, this clonotype is medium-sized (0.01 to 0.1%). V gene TRBV27 combines with J gene TRBJ1-2, with D maybe TRBD1 (6 bases). The ends were cut back, 2 bases at V and 9 bases at J, with 13 bases in the middle. Germline V gives CDR1 MNHEY, CDR2 SMNVEV (reference sequence). The CDR3 is 13 amino acids. CDR3 coding DNA: TGTGCCAGCAGTTTACGGGGAGGGGGACGCTACACCTTC. It encodes CASSLRGGGRYTF.

This clonotype is deemed medium-sized. The chain employs TRBV7-2 and TRBJ1-3; D remains unclear. The V and J ends lost 3 bases and 0 bases respectively, with 9 bases between them. The CDR3 consists of 15 residues. Germline assignment: CDR1 SGHTA and CDR2 FQGNSA. Here the CDR3 DNA reads TGTGCCAGCAGCTTGGTCACTAGCTCTGGAAACACCATATATTTT. The encoded protein is CASSLVTSSGNTIYF.

The sample holds a few counts of this clonotype. The chain employs TRBV4-2 and TRBJ2-1; D possibly matches TRBD1 or TRBD2 (5 bases each). The CDR3 length is 13 residues. Germline CDR1 LGHNA, CDR2 YNFKEQ. With 1 base removed from V and 15 bases from J, the gap between germline ends came to 16 bases. The CDR3 spells CASSQGGRAPLFF. The CDR3, as DNA: TGTGCCAGCAGCCAAGGGGGACGAGCCCCACTGTTCTTC.

Sample share makes this clonotype medium-sized. This chain joins TRBV12-5 and TRBJ1-1; no definite D call. CDR1 is LGHNT, CDR2 FRNRAP, per germline. Trimming left V 2 bases short and J 0 bases short, with 10 bases between. The CDR3 length is 15 residues. CDR3 sequence: CASGLPDTLNTEAFF. CDR3 bases: TGTGCTAGTGGTTTGCCCGACACCTTGAACACTGAAGCTTTCTTT.

This clonotype is labeled medium-sized. The chain is built from TRBV7-2 and TRBJ1-1, with 7 bases fitting TRBD1. The V gene end was trimmed by 2 bases and the J gene end by 3 bases; junction bases not matched to a gene: 3. The CDR3 is 14 amino acids. The germline CDR1 and CDR2 sequences are SGHTA and FQGNSA. CDR3 loop: CASSLIGGDTEAFF. The CDR3 coding sequence is TGTGCCAGCAGCTTAATAGGGGGCGACACTGAAGCTTTCTTT.

This clonotype qualifies as medium-sized. The J gene is TRBJ2-2, the V gene TRBV10-3; a possible D gene is TRBD2 (5 bases). Germline CDR1 ENHRY, CDR2 SYGVKD. The CDR3 runs to 15 residues. V was shortened by 3 bases and J by 7 bases, with 15 bases between the two germline ends. Here the CDR3 reads CAISEGLWADGELFF. The DNA for the CDR3 is TGTGCCATCAGTGAAGGACTGTGGGCTGACGGGGAGCTGTTTTTT.

This clonotype was detected only a few times. The CDR3 DNA sequence: TGTGCCAGCAGCTCTATCGGCGCTAGCCAAACGACGCAGTATTTT. It translates to CASSSIGASQTTQYF. The chain carries TRBV11-2 and TRBJ2-3; possibly TRBD2 for D (5 bases). The CDR3 covers 15 residues. Germline V gives CDR1 SGHAT, CDR2 FQNNGV. Deletions cut 4 bases from V and 9 bases from J, with 20 bases between.

The chain joins TRBV7-2 to TRBJ2-1, with 8 positions matching TRBD1. Germline-derived CDR1 and CDR2 are SGHTA and FQGNSA. The CDR3 totals 14 residues. The junction had 5 bases not matched to a gene; V was cut back by 2 bases and J by 8 bases. For the CDR3, the DNA is TGTGCCAGCAGCTTACAGGGGGCATGGGATGAGCAGTTCTTC. It translates to CASSLQGAWDEQFF. Filled out from reference TRBV7-2 and TRBJ2-1, the complete variable domain reads GAGVSQSPSNKVTEKGKDVELRCDPISGHTALYWYRQSLGQGLEFLIYFQGNSAPDKSGLPSDRFSAERTGGSVSTLTIQRTQQEDSAVYLCASSLQGAWDEQFFGPGTRLTVL.

The CDR3 bases are TGCAGTGCCACGCGGGGGGGCCCCCAAGAGACCCAGTACTTC. Its translation is CSATRGGPQETQYF. This sequence joins TRBV20-1 and TRBJ2-5; TRBD2 aligns across 9 bases. CDR1 and CDR2 from the germline V gene are DFQATT and SNEGSKA (reference sequence). The CDR3 runs 14 residues. V shed 6 bases and J 1 base; nucleotides not matched to a gene: 6.

This clonotype is medium-sized within its sample. V gene TRBV12-3 or TRBV12-4 combines with J gene TRBJ1-2; D may be TRBD1 (6 bases). V gave up 6 bases and J gave up 8 bases, with 10 bases separating them. CDR3 length equals 11 residues. The CDR3 sequence: CASSPGVGYTF. The DNA of the CDR3 is TGTGCCAGCAGCCCAGGGGTAGGCTACACCTTC.

This clonotype was counted between two and nine times. The chain couples TRBV12-3 or TRBV12-4 to TRBJ1-5, with D unresolved. V was trimmed by 7 bases and J by 1 base, leaving 14 bases between them. The CDR3 runs to 15 residues. DNA of the CDR3: TGTGCCAGCAAAAAAGGCGCCGACAGCAATCAGCCCCAGCATTTT. This sequence encodes CASKKGADSNQPQHF.

This clonotype was counted only a few times. In DNA form, the CDR3 reads TGCAGTGCTTTTTCCCCTAGCGGGGGTCAAGAGACCCAGTACTTC. Translating it yields CSAFSPSGGQETQYF. This chain connects TRBV20-1 to TRBJ2-5; 10 positions agree with TRBD2. V lost 5 bases and J lost 2; bases outside the gene matches: 8. This CDR3 has 15 amino acids. Germline V gives CDR1 DFQATT, CDR2 SNEGSKA (reference sequence).

This clonotype is termed medium-sized. The CDR3 nucleotides are TGCAGCGTTGATATCGGGAGGGGGACCACTGAAGCTTTCTTT. Translating it yields CSVDIGRGTTEAFF. V is TRBV29-1 and J is TRBJ1-1; tentatively, D is TRBD1 (6 bases). This CDR3 contains 14 residues. The ends were cut back, 3 bases at V and 4 bases at J, with 15 bases in the middle. CDR1 is SQVTM, CDR2 ANQGSEA, per germline. Combining the CDR3 with reference TRBV29-1 and TRBJ1-1 gives the whole variable domain SAVISQKPSRDICQRGTSLTIQCQVDSQVTMMFWYRQQPGQSLTLIATANQGSEATYESGFVIDKFPISRPNLTFSTLTVSNMSPEDSSIYLCSVDIGRGTTEAFFGQGTRLTVV.

By frequency in the sample, this clonotype is medium-sized. This chain uses TRBV20-1 with TRBJ2-2, with D perhaps TRBD1 (6 bases). Germline V gene sequence: CDR1 DFQATT, CDR2 SNEGSKA (reference sequence). V was shortened by 1 base and J by 1 base, with 13 bases between the two germline ends. The CDR3 runs 16 residues. CDR3 loop: CSARGAGGGNTGELFF. Here the CDR3 DNA reads TGCAGTGCTAGAGGTGCTGGGGGCGGGAACACCGGGGAGCTGTTTTTT.

This clonotype ranks as medium-sized. The chain couples TRBV5-8 to TRBJ2-7; the D call may be TRBD1 or TRBD2 (5 bases each). The CDR3 contains 15 residues. Germline CDR1 SGHTS, CDR2 YDEGEE. V lost 0 bases and J 6 bases, leaving 16 bases between the germline ends. CDR3 coding DNA: TGTGCCAGCAGCTTGGGGCTTGCCAGGGACGTCGAGCAGTACTTC. Protein: CASSLGLARDVEQYF.